A selection of T cell receptor beta chains follows, all from one sample in a study of blood T cell repertoires in COVID-19. Method: immunoSEQ multiplex PCR; TCRdb's copy keeps in-frame clones and lacks some. The repertoire holds around 350,000 clones, with around 87% as singletons. The sample comprised peripheral blood. These receptor sequences come from a human donor in a cohort sampled during active COVID-19. Both conserved end residues are part of each CDR3. The order of the fields is J gene, clone size, D gene, V gene, CDR3 protein, CDR3 DNA. D genes are given only for firm matches. Not every row has a clone size; where given, it reads once, few, many or a size class.

TRBJ1-1 | - | - | TRBV3-1/TRBV3-2 | CASSQTTGNTEAFF | TGTGCCAGCAGCCAAACGACAGGGAACACTGAAGCTTTCTTT
TRBJ2-1 | - | - | TRBV7-2 | CASSARDVRLEQFF | TGTGCCAGCAGCGCGCGGGACGTTCGTTTGGAGCAGTTCTTC
TRBJ1-3 | - | - | TRBV30 | CAWSVLGGGSGNTIYF | TGTGCCTGGAGTGTACTCGGGGGAGGCTCTGGAAACACCATATATTTT
TRBJ2-7 | once | TRBD2 | TRBV5-1 | CASSPAGGPGEQYF | TGCGCCAGCAGCCCAGCGGGAGGGCCAGGTGAGCAGTACTTC
TRBJ2-2 | - | - | TRBV27 | CASSFFRGTGELFF | TGTGCCAGCAGTTTTTTTAGGGGCACCGGGGAGCTGTTTTTT
TRBJ1-5 | - | TRBD1 | TRBV2 | CASSPPRGENQPQHF | TGTGCCAGCAGTCCCCCCAGGGGGGAGAATCAGCCCCAGCATTTT
TRBJ1-4 | - | TRBD1 | TRBV4-2 | CASSQPGQGFRNEKLFF | TGTGCCAGCAGCCAGCCGGGACAGGGGTTCCGTAATGAAAAACTGTTTTTT
TRBJ1-1 | - | TRBD1 | TRBV5-5 | CASSPKSGQGNTEAFF | TGTGCCAGCAGCCCAAAATCGGGACAGGGGAACACTGAAGCTTTCTTT
TRBJ1-5 | - | TRBD1 | TRBV10-3 | CAINDRGSNQPQHF | TGTGCCATCAACGACAGGGGGAGCAATCAGCCCCAGCATTTT
TRBJ1-1 | - | - | TRBV6-5 | CASSYSSSGGLTEAFF | TGTGCCAGCAGTTACTCGAGTAGTGGGGGGTTGACTGAAGCTTTCTTT
TRBJ1-3 | - | - | TRBV11-2 | CASSPSRSSGNTIYF | TGTGCCAGCAGCCCCTCGAGGAGCTCTGGAAACACCATATATTTT
TRBJ1-4 | - | - | TRBV7-8 | CASSHQTGANEKLFF | TGTGCCAGCAGCCACCAGACAGGAGCTAATGAAAAACTGTTTTTT